This record concerns one TCR beta chain sequence. Its antigen target is currently unknown. The record has no base qualities; no much larger clone is one base away. The cohort was made up of about 670 healthy bone marrow donors. All cohort members were sampled while nominally healthy, although unrecorded immune exposures were likely present. The donor was CMV seronegative and was included in the group of approximately 350 seronegative cohort members. Each donor provided a peripheral blood sample, and peripheral blood mononuclear cells were used for TCR beta sequencing. Genomic DNA was extracted from the blood cell samples with the Qiagen DNeasy Blood Extraction Kit. The protocol used for the library was the immunoSEQ multiplex PCR assay. For the multiplex PCR, a mixture combining 60 forward primers for TCR Vbeta segments and 13 reverse primers for TCR Jbeta segments was used. A multiplex PCR assay on genomic DNA amplified the CDR3 region of rearranged TCR beta genes. The amplified TCR beta libraries were sequenced on the Illumina HiSeq System as 87-base-pair reads. The original methods were these. In a later analysis, some 80 million unique TCR beta chains were counted across the 650 to 750 repertoires, and roughly 11 million of these chains were shared by at least two donors. Raw reads were error-corrected and collapsed into unique sequences by a nearest-neighbor algorithm in which closely related sequences were merged to remove PCR and sequencing errors. V, D and J gene segments were assigned by aligning CDR3 sequences to IMGT reference sequences. Each retained sequence needed at least a six-nucleotide match to both a V gene segment and a J gene segment. Rearrangements were classified as productive when the CDR3 lacked stop codons and remained in frame with V and J, and all other rearrangements were classified as non-productive. Following IMGT convention, CDR3 was defined as the stretch from the second conserved V-encoded cysteine to the conserved J-encoded phenylalanine. The earlier analysis of about 500 of the donors excluded sequences that lacked an unambiguous match to a single V gene segment. An earlier analysis of some 500 of the donors classified V segments as functional when productive rearrangements were above 56.7% and as segregating when the standard deviation between donors was above 5%. A statistical classification framework was developed to diagnose cytomegalovirus status using the catalog of TCR beta chain sequences. In a later analysis, TCR nucleotide sequences were compared against IMGT/GENE-DB human TR gene sequences so that V and J genes could be assigned. In a later analysis, CDR3 sequences and most-parsimonious VDJ recombination scenarios were assigned using the TCRdist pipeline. In a later analysis, every TCR beta chain was defined by the combination of its CDR3 amino acid sequence and its V-gene family, and reads without a unique V-gene family were dropped. To address suspected cross-contamination and a sequencing artifact, a later analysis removed roughly 580 highly shared, low-generation-probability nucleotide sequences. For each public chain, a later analysis derived a clonal expansion index from normalized ranks of inferred template counts within each repertoire. A later analysis computed generation probabilities with a VDJ recombination model fitted to out-of-frame rearrangements, and checked the results against IGoR. In a later analysis, hypergeometric tests were used to score TCR-TCR, TCR-HLA and TCR-CMV co-occurrence, with a repertoire-size bias correction applied to TCR pairs. False discovery rates were estimated in a later analysis by permuting HLA or CMV assignments 20 times. In a later analysis, co-occurring TCRs were grouped with DBSCAN, and TCRdist sequence similarity was added when clustering was performed within HLA-allele-positive subsets. Repertoires with fewer than 30,000 or more than 120,000 public chains, plus five repertoires with anomalous nucleotide sharing, were excluded from co-occurrence clustering. TCRdb holds this immuneACCESS table with in-frame rearrangements only. Some clones are missing; in checked studies, unresolved V genes explain under half, and the rest has no known cause. That table furnishes V, J and clone size, whereas the DNA furnished D and trimming. Present in this sample are some 130,000 clones, roughly 80% of which were seen just once. Jointly, the top ten make up 2.5% to 3.5% of the sample.

The sample comes from a study of cytomegalovirus exposure and HLA in healthy donors (dated by TCRdb to about 2017). The study in broad terms: An earlier analysis of approximately 550 of the donors reported about 250 Gb of sequence data and 100 million to 130 million unique TCR beta sequences from 150 million to 200 million T cells. Approximately 330 gigabases of sequencing data and approximately 91 million unique TCR sequences made up an early release that covered over 550 HLA-typed donors. Among the roughly 400 genotyped donors, 81% belonged to the genetic ancestry cluster associated with self-reported Caucasian donors. The aim of the study was to test whether cataloging public T cell receptors could identify signatures of past pathogen exposure. The study profiled the T cell repertoires of 550 to 700 subjects by immunosequencing and related them to cytomegalovirus serostatus. A separate validation cohort of approximately 120 different subjects was used in addition to the roughly 700-subject first cohort. To predict cytomegalovirus infection status, the study combined high-throughput TCR immunosequencing, statistical association of individual TCRs with disease status, and machine learning. To study patterns of TCR occurrence, a later analysis re-analyzed previously published TCR beta repertoires from hundreds of donors and added high-resolution HLA genotyping. Rather than drawing on any new phenotypic data, the later analysis identified candidate immune exposures from TCR beta sequences and the way those sequences occurred across donors. An earlier analysis of 587 of the donors used high-throughput TCR beta sequencing to judge whether each TCR beta V gene segment behaved as functional or pseudogenic. Alongside the repertoire data, information on donor age, sex, ethnicity and CMV serostatus was compiled. Genome-wide SNP genotypes for about 65% of the roughly 670 donors were used in a later genetic analysis, which treated that subset as a discovery cohort. Every discovery cohort repertoire had been produced on one sequencing platform. Class I and class II HLA loci were covered by the typing at four-digit resolution. The number of typed donors differed by locus: roughly 620-630 for A, B, C, DRB1 and DQB1; approximately 540 for DQA1; 606 for DPA1; and roughly 490 for DPB1. Because of strong linkage in the cohort, 5 or 6 DR-DQ haplotypes were treated as single units for association and clustering. Across around 400 genotyped donors of the cohort, an average of approximately 220,000 unique TCR beta nucleotide sequences per donor were sequenced, and roughly 20% of those sequences were non-productive. The research as a whole found: While some public TCRs were present in many individuals, most TCR sequences turned up only very rarely across donors. A later genetic analysis reported fewer N-insertions in productive TCRs among donors in an Asian-associated ancestry cluster than the roughly 700-donor mean. Assigning TCR associations to individual alleles was difficult when HLA alleles, especially DR and DQ, strongly co-occurred. A later analysis associated 16,951 TCR beta sequences with specific HLA alleles at a false discovery rate of 0.05. In a later genetic analysis, a missense DCLRE1C variant was associated with V-gene and J-gene trimming of TCR beta chains, and the association was replicated in an independent cohort. Cytomegalovirus status was reported to be diagnosed by the classifier with high specificity and sensitivity in both the original and validation cohorts. A later analysis found that TCR association rates varied across HLA loci, with DRB1 alleles showing the most associated TCRs and HLA-C alleles the fewest. In this cohort, only TCR beta chains were sequenced, and detectable features were limited by the absence of alpha or paired-chain data. A further reported finding was that TCR beta sequences accurately predicted the HLA-A and HLA-B alleles for most subjects in the first cohort. The only immune exposure information available for the cohort was CMV serostatus. Approximately 16 rarely observed V segments, including chromosome 9 orphons, were excluded from the earlier analysis of several hundred of the donors because counts were too low. According to a later analysis, most CMV-associated TCR beta chains appeared to be HLA-restricted, and the HLA associations seemed to be driven largely by CMV exposure. Sequencing depth was assumed to be roughly uniform across donors in the presence/absence analyses, though that assumption may not hold. Three of the identified cytomegalovirus-associated TCR beta chains were confirmed in vitro to be specific for cytomegalovirus antigens. HLA typing was unavailable for some donors at each locus, so association tests used only the typed subset. It was suggested by the authors that the approach could potentially be generalized to other disease states and immunological phenotypes. Correlated functional status among segregating V segments might reflect linkage disequilibrium, but an unknown experimental factor could not be ruled out. In the study, approximately 160 TCR beta chains were listed as associated with cytomegalovirus. A group of highly shared sequence variants was considered likely to be a technical artifact of the sequencing pipeline. A later analysis reported that several top co-occurrence clusters appeared linked to parvovirus B19, influenza, CMV and Epstein-Barr virus. In an earlier analysis of 587 of the donors, most TCR beta V segments appeared in productive rearrangements about 87% or about 30% of the time, broadly matching IMGT annotations. A later analysis found that HLA-associated TCR beta chains were more clonally expanded and had lower generation probabilities than equally common non-associated chains.

This sequence was found in a man aged 35 to 55 in good health and CMV-seronegative. The sample comprised PBMCs.

The DNA reads TGTGCCAGCAGGGACAACTCGAACACCGGGGAGCTGTTTTTT. It translates to CASRDNSNTGELFF. Recombination linked TRBV2 to TRBJ2-2, and possibly TRBD1, on 5 matching bases. Taken from cysteine to phenylalanine, the CDR3 has 14 residues. Just CDR3 DNA is preserved here, 42 bases in frame from base 1. V loses 6 bases of germline sequence and J loses 0 bases, and the interval between the two ends is 8 bases. Reading the germline V gene gives CDR1 SNHLY and CDR2 FYNNEI.